Listed here are 8 T cell receptor beta chains from one sample, sequenced in a study of T-cell reconstitution after alpha-beta-depleted transplantation in children. The TCRbeta library was prepared with unique molecular identifiers. One entry per CDR3 protein, called by TCRdb with MiXCR from the PCR reads. Of roughly 500,000 distinct CDR3 sequences in the sample, about 30% were seen once. This specimen consisted of PBMCs from the stem cell graft donor, obtained from the stem cell graft. The receptor set was obtained from a human donor who donated a stem cell graft to a child with aplastic anemia.

This chain connects TRBV14 to TRBJ1-4; possibly TRBD1 for D (6 bases). The germline V gene encodes CDR1 SGHDN and CDR2 FVKESK. This CDR3 has 17 amino acids. V was trimmed by 4 bases and J by 8 bases, leaving 23 bases between them. CDR3 in DNA: TGTGCCAGCAGCCCAAGTTGGCTTGGGGGCCCGAGGGAAAAACTGTTTTTT. Protein product: CASSPSWLGGPREKLFF.

This clonotype has a handful of counts. The gene calls are TRBV4-1 and TRBJ1-2; TRBD1 might be the D (5 bases). Deletions cut 0 bases from V and 8 bases from J, with 13 bases between. This CDR3 has 14 amino acids. Germline V gives CDR1 MGHRA, CDR2 YSYEKL. The CDR3 region has the DNA TGCGCCAGCAGCCAAGAGGCGGGACTAGGGGGCTACACCTTC. It translates to CASSQEAGLGGYTF.

The chain carries TRBV7-2 and TRBJ2-1; D is ambiguous. Germline V gene data show CDR1 as SGHTA and CDR2 as FQGNSA. The CDR3 is 16 amino acids. Trimming pared 1 base from V and 6 bases from J, leaving 16 bases between. The CDR3 sequence is CASSLDFPSGLNEQFF. The CDR3 DNA sequence: TGTGCCAGCAGCTTAGATTTCCCATCCGGGCTCAATGAGCAGTTCTTC.

This clonotype is a singleton in its sample. The rearrangement uses TRBV29-1 and TRBJ2-3; a weak D match, TRBD2 (7 bases). The V end lost 6 bases, the J end lost 5 bases, and 21 bases lay between the germline ends. The germline gives CDR1 SQVTM, CDR2 ANQGSEA. The CDR3 sequence is 15 residues long. CDR3 protein: CSVGRGGGSLDTQYF. In DNA form, the CDR3 reads TGCAGCGTGGGGAGGGGGGGAGGCAGTTTAGATACGCAGTATTTT.

The V and J genes are TRBV9 and TRBJ2-3, with TRBD2 as a possible D gene (6 bases). V shed 4 bases and J shed 9 bases, with 12 bases lying between them. Germline V gene lookup returns CDR1 SGDLS and CDR2 YYNGEE. The CDR3 is 12 residues long. The CDR3 DNA reads as TGTGCCAGCAGCAAAACGAGCGGGACGCAGTATTTT. Encoded protein: CASSKTSGTQYF.

This clonotype was detected a few times. CDR3 in amino acids: CASGLWGYEQYV. The DNA for the CDR3 is TGTGCTAGTGGTTTGTGGGGGTACGAGCAGTACGTC. The chain combines TRBV12-5 with TRBJ2-7, with D perhaps assigned TRBD1 or TRBD2 (5 bases each). The CDR3 is made up of 12 amino acids. V gave up 2 bases and J gave up 4 bases, with 6 bases separating them. Germline CDR1 and CDR2: LGHNT and FRNRAP.

This clonotype has more than one count but fewer than ten. V and J are TRBV6-1 and TRBJ2-1; 10 positions agree with TRBD2. V lost 3 bases and J lost 10; bases outside the gene matches: 6. CDR1 is MNHNS and CDR2 is SASEGT in the germline V gene. CDR3 size: 14 residues. The CDR3 loop is CASSDSGRGGEQFF. DNA for the CDR3: TGTGCCAGCAGTGACAGCGGGAGGGGTGGGGAGCAGTTCTTC.

Only a few counts were recorded for this clonotype. J is TRBJ2-1 and V is TRBV20-1; 13 bases match TRBD2. CDR1 is DFQATT, CDR2 SNEGSKA, per germline (reference sequence). This CDR3 is built from 17 residues. The V and J ends lost 5 bases and 6 bases, in that order; junction bases with no gene match: 13. For the CDR3, the DNA is TGCAGTGCTCCCGGGACTAGCGGGATAAGGTGGGGCAATGAGCAGTTCTTC. Translation: CSAPGTSGIRWGNEQFF.